The entry below describes one T cell receptor beta chain. This clone showed up just once. The clone's antigen remains unknown. No much larger clone is present one base from it, and per-base qualities are unavailable. At one collaborating source in Seattle, patients were enrolled during active infection and were followed longitudinally through the course of disease. Whole blood was collected in K2EDTA tubes by collaborating institutions according to the institutions' own protocols. For TCRbeta analysis, collaborators shipped samples as frozen whole blood, isolated PBMCs, or DNA extracted from either of those sample types. V loses 4 bases of germline sequence and J loses 0 bases, and the interval between the two ends is 16 bases. Taken from cysteine to phenylalanine, the CDR3 has 17 residues. Of all the DNA, just the CDR3 is kept, 51 bases in frame from base 1. The germline V gene yields SGHTA for CDR1 and FQGNSA for CDR2.

This sample is part of a study of blood T cell repertoires in COVID-19 (dated by TCRdb to 2020 to 2022). A note on the overall study: Collaborator samples came from the United States, Italy and Spain and covered acute and convalescent phases of COVID-19. The material from the prospective study consisted of cDNA or gDNA derived from T cells, B-cell-depleted T cells, or PBMCs. Deeply sampled blood TCRbeta repertoires from subjects exposed to, actively infected with, or recovered from COVID-19 were included in the dataset. The repertoires were released in a freely available public database intended as a resource for research on the immune response to SARS-CoV-2. The samples were drawn from the first 160 participants of the ongoing ImmuneRACE study and from about 1,200 subjects provided by 6 global collaborators. A de-identified subject ID, COVID-19 status, age in years and sex were almost always included in the sample metadata. Where HLA class I and class II types were available, the types were taken from metadata supplied by the sample provider, not from assay-based typing. What the research found in general, with its limitations: Clinical and demographic metadata were provided uncurated, with the amount varying by source and participant.

TCRbeta CDR3 regions were amplified from genomic DNA using the immunoSEQ Assay, a bias-controlled multiplex PCR. Turning to the authors' computational methods: Within the assay, amplification of reference gene primers was used to estimate how many nucleated cells each sample contained. Sequence reads were collapsed and filtered to measure the absolute abundance of every unique TCRbeta CDR3 rearrangement. For each sample, productive Simpson clonality was calculated as the square root of Simpson's diversity index across productive rearrangements. TCRdb carries this immuneACCESS record with in-frame sequences only. Its versions omit some clonotypes, under half of them owing to an unresolved V gene in the studies checked, with the rest unexplained. The DNA gave D and trimming, while V, J and clone size come from that table. This sample gives approximately 140,000 clones in total; less than 90% of them show up just once. The top ten constitute more than 2% of the sample.

Sequences were obtained from peripheral blood. Rearrangement joined TRBV7-2 to TRBJ1-5; TRBD1 is possibly the D segment (6 matching bases). The source is a human donor with COVID-19, enrolled during active disease. The donor label of this sample is uncertain. The DNA reads as follows: TGTGCCAGCAGCTCCCGATTGGACAGTTATAGCAATCAGCCCCAGCATTTT. The encoded protein is CASSSRLDSYSNQPQHF.